This entry features one T cell receptor (beta chain) sequence. The entry originates in a study of blood T cell repertoires in COVID-19. Study-wide background: Sample material is recorded as cDNA or gDNA derived from T cells, B-cell-depleted T cells, or PBMCs.

The repertoire was sequenced with immunoSEQ multiplex PCR; TCRdb's copy has only in-frame clones and lacks some. Seen here are approximately 280,000 clones, around nine tenths observed once, and the top ten hold around 13%. The ends were cut back, 5 bases at V and 1 base at J, with 20 bases in the middle. From germline, CDR1 is MDHEN and CDR2 SYDVKM. The CDR3 consists of 17 residues. The V call is TRBV28, the J call TRBJ1-2; D may be TRBD1 (5 bases). The clonotype comes from an older woman with acute or convalescent COVID-19. Source material: peripheral blood. The CDR3 DNA reads TGTGCCAGCAGTCTTCCCTCACAGGCACTCCGTAACTATGGCTACACCTTC. Amino acids: CASSLPSQALRNYGYTF.